The 10 T cell receptor beta chains in this list originate from one sample, sequenced in a study of human thymus T cells. The source of the thymus tissue was resections taken during corrective heart surgery. Profiled with immunoSEQ multiplex PCR; TCRdb holds only in-frame clones, not every one. Of 65,000 to 90,000 clones listed, about 95% were seen once; the top ten hold about 0.032%. Sequencing was done on a sample of thymus tissue. These receptors were collected from a girl less than two years old with a congenital heart defect but otherwise immunologically healthy.

The chain couples TRBV4-2 to TRBJ2-3; D gene uncertain. V lost 1 base and J lost 2, with 13 bases in between. The CDR3 contains 16 residues. Germline V CDR1 and CDR2: LGHNA, YNFKEQ. The CDR3: CASSQVAAVFTDTQYF. The CDR3 DNA sequence: TGTGCCAGCAGCCAAGTTGCGGCTGTGTTCACAGATACGCAGTATTTT.

This clone has a single count. The CDR3 DNA follows: TGTGCCAGCAGCGCGGGACACTGGAACACTGAAGCTTTCTTT. Amino acid sequence: CASSAGHWNTEAFF. This chain joins TRBV7-9 and TRBJ1-1; TRBD1 might be the D (6 bases). In germline, CDR1 is SEHNR, CDR2 FQNEAQ (reference sequence). This CDR3 has 14 residues. V was pared by 5 bases and J by 1 base, with 11 bases between.

This chain connects TRBV5-4 to TRBJ2-5, with a tentative D call TRBD1 (5 bases). The CDR3 extends over 14 amino acids. Germline lookup yields CDR1 SGHNT and CDR2 YYREEE (reference sequence). V was clipped by 4 bases and J by 3 bases, with 13 bases between them. The CDR3 DNA reads TGTGCCAGCAGCGCCGGACATTTTAAAGAGACCCAGTACTTC. Translated: CASSAGHFKETQYF.

This clone appeared a single time. This sequence joins TRBV2 and TRBJ1-2; weak D call: TRBD1 (6 bases). The V and J ends lost 5 bases and 4 bases respectively, with 14 bases between them. Germline V CDR1 and CDR2: SNHLY, FYNNEI. CDR3 length: 14 amino acids. This chain's CDR3 is CASSSGQSLYGYTF. The CDR3 DNA follows: TGTGCCAGCAGTTCCGGACAGAGCCTCTATGGCTACACCTTC.

The chain employs TRBV6-1 and TRBJ1-4; 7 bases are shared with TRBD1. This CDR3 region has 15 residues. Losses at the gene ends were 3 bases for V and 8 bases for J; bases not matched to a gene: 9. Germline CDR1 and CDR2: MNHNS and SASEGT. The CDR3 bases are TGTGCCAGCAGTGAGGACAGGCTCCGGGAGGAAAAACTGTTTTTT. This sequence encodes CASSEDRLREEKLFF.

The CDR3 is CASSTQQAGTNEKLFF. DNA of the CDR3: TGTGCCAGCAGTACCCAACAGGCAGGAACTAATGAAAAACTGTTTTTT. The J gene is TRBJ1-4, the V gene TRBV28; possibly TRBD1 for D (5 bases). V lost 5 bases, J lost 1 base, and 14 bases lay in between. Germline-derived CDR1 and CDR2 are MDHEN and SYDVKM. The CDR3 consists of 16 residues. Supplemented by reference TRBV28 and TRBJ1-4, the full variable domain reads DVKVTQSSRYLVKRTGEKVFLECVQDMDHENMFWYRQDPGLGLRLIYFSYDVKMKEKGDIPEGYSVSREKKERFSLILESASTNQTSMYLCASSTQQAGTNEKLFFGSGTQLSVL.

This clone was counted between two and nine times. The chain is built from TRBV28 and TRBJ1-2; D remains unclear. V was trimmed by 7 bases and J by 4 bases, leaving 22 bases between them. Germline V gene sequence: CDR1 MDHEN, CDR2 SYDVKM. The CDR3 consists of 16 residues. The CDR3 protein is CASTRGPGPKSYGYTF. The CDR3 DNA follows: TGTGCCAGCACTCGTGGCCCGGGCCCGAAGAGCTATGGCTACACCTTC.

The CDR3 protein is CASSFIYSGASYEQYF. The CDR3 region has the DNA TGTGCCAGCAGCTTCATATATAGCGGTGCCTCCTACGAGCAGTACTTC. The chain joins TRBV5-6 to TRBJ2-7, with D possibly being TRBD2 (6 bases). CDR1 is SGHDT and CDR2 is YYEEEE in the germline V gene. Trimming left V 2 bases short and J 0 bases short, with 15 bases between. CDR3 size: 16 residues.

The V and J genes are TRBV5-1 and TRBJ2-1; 11 bases fit TRBD2. CDR1 and CDR2 (germline): SGHRS, YFSETQ. V trimming: 0 bases; J trimming: 15 bases; junction bases outside the gene matches: 14. This CDR3 spans 16 amino acids. CDR3: CASSLVASGRTRFVFF. The CDR3, as DNA: TGCGCCAGCAGCTTGGTTGCTAGCGGGAGGACCCGTTTTGTGTTCTTC.

In this sample, this clone turned up once. The chain joins TRBV4-3 to TRBJ1-2; D is ambiguous. The CDR3 extends over 17 amino acids. V was cut by 4 bases and J by 0 bases, with 18 bases left in between. Germline V gene lookup returns CDR1 LGHNA and CDR2 YSLEER. This CDR3 is CASSRIGEVLSNYGYTF. The CDR3 DNA follows: TGCGCCAGCAGCCGCATAGGCGAGGTTCTTTCTAACTATGGCTACACCTTC.